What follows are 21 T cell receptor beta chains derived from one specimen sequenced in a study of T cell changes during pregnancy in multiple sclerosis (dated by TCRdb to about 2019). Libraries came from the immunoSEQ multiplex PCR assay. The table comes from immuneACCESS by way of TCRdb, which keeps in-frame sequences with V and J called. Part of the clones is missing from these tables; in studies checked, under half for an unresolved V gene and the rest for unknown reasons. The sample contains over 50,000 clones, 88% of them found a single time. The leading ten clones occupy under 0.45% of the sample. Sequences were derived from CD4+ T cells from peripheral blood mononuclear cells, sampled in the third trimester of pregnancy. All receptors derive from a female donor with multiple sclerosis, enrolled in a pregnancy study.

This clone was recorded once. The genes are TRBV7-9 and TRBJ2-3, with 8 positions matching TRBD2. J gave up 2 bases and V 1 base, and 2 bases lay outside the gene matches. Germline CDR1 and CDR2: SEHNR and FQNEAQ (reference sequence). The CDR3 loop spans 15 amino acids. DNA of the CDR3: TGTGCCAGCAGCTTAGGACTAGCGTCCACAGATACGCAGTATTTT. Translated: CASSLGLASTDTQYF.

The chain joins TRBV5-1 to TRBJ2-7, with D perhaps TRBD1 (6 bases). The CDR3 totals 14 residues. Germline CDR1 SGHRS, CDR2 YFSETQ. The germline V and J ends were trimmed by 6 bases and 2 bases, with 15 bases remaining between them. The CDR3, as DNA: TGCGCCAGCACCGCGCAGGGGACAACCTACGAGCAGTACTTC. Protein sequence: CASTAQGTTYEQYF.

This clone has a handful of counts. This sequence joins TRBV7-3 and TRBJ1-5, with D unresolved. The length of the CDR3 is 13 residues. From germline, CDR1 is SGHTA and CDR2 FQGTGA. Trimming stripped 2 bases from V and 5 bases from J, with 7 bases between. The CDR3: CASSLGVYQPQHF. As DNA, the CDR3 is TGTGCCAGCAGCTTAGGAGTCTATCAGCCCCAGCATTTT.

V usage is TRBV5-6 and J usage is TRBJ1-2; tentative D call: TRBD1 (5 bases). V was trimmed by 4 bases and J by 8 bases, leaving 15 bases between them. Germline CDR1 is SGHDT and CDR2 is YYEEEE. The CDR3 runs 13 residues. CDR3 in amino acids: CASSRPGGEGYTF. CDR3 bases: TGTGCCAGCAGCCGGCCGGGGGGTGAGGGCTACACCTTC.

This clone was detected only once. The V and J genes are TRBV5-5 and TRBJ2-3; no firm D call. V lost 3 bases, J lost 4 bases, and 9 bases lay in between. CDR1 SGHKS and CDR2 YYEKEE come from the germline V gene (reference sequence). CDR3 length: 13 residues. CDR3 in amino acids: CASSYPQADTQYF. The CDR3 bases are TGTGCCAGCAGCTACCCCCAGGCAGATACGCAGTATTTT.

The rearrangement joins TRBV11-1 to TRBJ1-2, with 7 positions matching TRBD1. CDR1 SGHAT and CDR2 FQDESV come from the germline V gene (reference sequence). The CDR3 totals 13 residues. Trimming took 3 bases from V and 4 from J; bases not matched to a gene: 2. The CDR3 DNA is TGTGCCAGCAGCTTTACAGGGGTCTATGGCTACACCTTC. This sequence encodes CASSFTGVYGYTF.

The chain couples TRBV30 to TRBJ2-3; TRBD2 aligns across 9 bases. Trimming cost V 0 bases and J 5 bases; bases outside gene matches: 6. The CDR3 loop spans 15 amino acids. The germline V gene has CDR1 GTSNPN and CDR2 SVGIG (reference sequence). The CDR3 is CAWSVIAGDVDTQYF. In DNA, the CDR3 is TGTGCCTGGAGTGTAATAGCGGGAGATGTAGATACGCAGTATTTT. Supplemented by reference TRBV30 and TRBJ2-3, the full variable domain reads SQTIHQWPATLVQPVGSPLSLECTVEGTSNPNLYWYRQAAGRGLQLLFYSVGIGQISSEVPQNLSASRPQDRQFILSSKKLLLSDSGFYLCAWSVIAGDVDTQYFGPGTRLTVL.

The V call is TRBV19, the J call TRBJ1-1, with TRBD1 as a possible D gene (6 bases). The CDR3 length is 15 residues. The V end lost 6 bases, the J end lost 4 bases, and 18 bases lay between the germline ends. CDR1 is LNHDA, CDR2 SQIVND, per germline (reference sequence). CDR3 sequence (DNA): TGTGCCAGTAGGGACCAGGGGACCTGGGGCACTGAAGCTTTCTTT. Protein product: CASRDQGTWGTEAFF.

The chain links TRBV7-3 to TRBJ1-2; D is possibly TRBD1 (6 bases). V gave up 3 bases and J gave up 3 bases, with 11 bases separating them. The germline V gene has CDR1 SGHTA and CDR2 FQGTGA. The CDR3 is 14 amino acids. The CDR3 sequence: CASSLTGSDYGYTF. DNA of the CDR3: TGTGCCAGCAGCTTGACAGGTAGCGACTATGGCTACACCTTC.

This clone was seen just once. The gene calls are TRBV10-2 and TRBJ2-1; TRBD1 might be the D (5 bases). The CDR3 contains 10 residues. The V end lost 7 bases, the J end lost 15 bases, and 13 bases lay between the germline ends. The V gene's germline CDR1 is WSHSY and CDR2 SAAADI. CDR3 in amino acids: CASNQDTPFF. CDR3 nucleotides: TGCGCCAGCAATCAGGACACCCCGTTCTTC.

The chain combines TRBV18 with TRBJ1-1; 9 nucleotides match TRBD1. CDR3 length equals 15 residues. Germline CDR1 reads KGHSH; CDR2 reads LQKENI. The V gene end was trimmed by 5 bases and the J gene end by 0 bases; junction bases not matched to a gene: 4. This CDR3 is CASSMDRGLNTEAFF. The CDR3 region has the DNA TGTGCCAGCTCAATGGACAGGGGATTGAACACTGAAGCTTTCTTT. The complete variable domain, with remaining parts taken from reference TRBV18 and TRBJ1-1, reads NAGVMQNPRHLVRRRGQEARLRCSPMKGHSHVYWYRQLPEEGLKFMVYLQKENIIDESGMPKERFSAEFPKEGPSILRIQQVVRGDSAAYFCASSMDRGLNTEAFFGQGTRLTVV.

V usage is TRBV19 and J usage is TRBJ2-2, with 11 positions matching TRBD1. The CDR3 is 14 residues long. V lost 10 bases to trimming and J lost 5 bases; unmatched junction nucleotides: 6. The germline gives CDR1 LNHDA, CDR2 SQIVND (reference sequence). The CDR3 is CATSGTGGTGELFF. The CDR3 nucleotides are TGTGCCACCTCCGGGACAGGGGGGACCGGGGAGCTGTTTTTT.

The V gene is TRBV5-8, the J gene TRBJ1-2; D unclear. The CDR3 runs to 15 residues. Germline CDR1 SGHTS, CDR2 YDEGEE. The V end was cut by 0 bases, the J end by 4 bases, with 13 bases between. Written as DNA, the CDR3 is TGTGCCAGCAGCTTGGGGGGATGGAGGTCCTATGGCTACACCTTC. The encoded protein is CASSLGGWRSYGYTF.

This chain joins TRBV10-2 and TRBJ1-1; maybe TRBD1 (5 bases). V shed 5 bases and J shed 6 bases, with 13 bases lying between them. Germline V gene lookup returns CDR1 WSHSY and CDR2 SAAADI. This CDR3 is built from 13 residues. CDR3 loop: CASSLGGGAEAFF. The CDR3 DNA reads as TGCGCCAGCAGTTTGGGGGGAGGTGCTGAAGCTTTCTTT.

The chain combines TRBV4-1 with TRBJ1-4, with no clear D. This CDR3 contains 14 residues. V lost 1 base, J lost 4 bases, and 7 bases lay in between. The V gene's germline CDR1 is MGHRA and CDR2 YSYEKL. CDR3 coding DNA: TGCGCCAGCAGCCAAGGGGGAGATAATGAAAAACTGTTTTTT. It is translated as CASSQGGDNEKLFF.

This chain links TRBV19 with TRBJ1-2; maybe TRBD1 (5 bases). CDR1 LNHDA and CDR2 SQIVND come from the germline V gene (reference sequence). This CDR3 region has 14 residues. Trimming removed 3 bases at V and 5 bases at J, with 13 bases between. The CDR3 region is CASSMEGRRYGYTF. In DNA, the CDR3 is TGTGCCAGTAGTATGGAGGGGCGCAGGTATGGCTACACCTTC.

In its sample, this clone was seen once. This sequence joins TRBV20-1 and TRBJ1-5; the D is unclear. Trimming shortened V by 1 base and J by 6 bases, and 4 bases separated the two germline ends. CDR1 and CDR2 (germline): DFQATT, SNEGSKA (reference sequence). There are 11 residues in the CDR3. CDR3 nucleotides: TGCAGTGCTAGAGGGAGTCAGCCCCAGCATTTT. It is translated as CSARGSQPQHF.

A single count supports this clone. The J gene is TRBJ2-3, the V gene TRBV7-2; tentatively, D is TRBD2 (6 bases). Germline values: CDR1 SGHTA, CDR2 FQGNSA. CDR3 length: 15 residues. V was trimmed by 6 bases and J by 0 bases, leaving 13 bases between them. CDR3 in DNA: TGTGCCAGCAGGGGACTTTCGTTGAGCACAGATACGCAGTATTTT. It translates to CASRGLSLSTDTQYF.

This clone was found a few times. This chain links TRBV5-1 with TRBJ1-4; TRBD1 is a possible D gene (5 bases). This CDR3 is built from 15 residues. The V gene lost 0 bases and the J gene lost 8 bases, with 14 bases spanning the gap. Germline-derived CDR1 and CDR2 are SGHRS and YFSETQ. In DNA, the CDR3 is TGCGCCAGCAGCTTGGCCTGGCAGGGAGGCGAAAAACTGTTTTTT. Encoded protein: CASSLAWQGGEKLFF.

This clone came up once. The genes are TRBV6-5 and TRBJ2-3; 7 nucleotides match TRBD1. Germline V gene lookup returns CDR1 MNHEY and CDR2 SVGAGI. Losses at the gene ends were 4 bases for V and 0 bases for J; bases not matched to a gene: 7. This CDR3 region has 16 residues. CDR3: CASSLGQNPSTDTQYF. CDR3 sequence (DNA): TGTGCCAGCAGTTTGGGACAGAACCCTAGCACAGATACGCAGTATTTT.

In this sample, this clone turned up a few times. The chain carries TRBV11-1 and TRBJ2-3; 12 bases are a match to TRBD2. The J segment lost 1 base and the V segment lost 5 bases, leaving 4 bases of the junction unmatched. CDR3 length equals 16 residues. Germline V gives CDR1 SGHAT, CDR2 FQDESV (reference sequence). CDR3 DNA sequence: TGTGCCAGCAGCCACCGGACTAGCGGGGGCACAGATACGCAGTATTTT. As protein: CASSHRTSGGTDTQYF.